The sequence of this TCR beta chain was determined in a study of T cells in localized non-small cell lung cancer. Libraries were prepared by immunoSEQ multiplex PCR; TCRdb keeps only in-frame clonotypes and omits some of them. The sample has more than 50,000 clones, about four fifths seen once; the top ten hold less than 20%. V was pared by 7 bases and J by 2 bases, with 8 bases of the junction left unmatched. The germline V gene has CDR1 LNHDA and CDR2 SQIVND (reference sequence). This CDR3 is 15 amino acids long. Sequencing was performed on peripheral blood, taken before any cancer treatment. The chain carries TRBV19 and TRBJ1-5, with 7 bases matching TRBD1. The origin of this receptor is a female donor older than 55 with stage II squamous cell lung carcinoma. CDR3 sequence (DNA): TGTGCCAGTATTGGAGGGGGCGCGGGCAATCAGCCCCAGCATTTT. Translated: CASIGGGAGNQPQHF. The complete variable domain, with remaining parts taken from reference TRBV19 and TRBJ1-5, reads DGGITQSPKYLFRKEGQNVTLSCEQNLNHDAMYWYRQDPGQGLRLIYYSQIVNDFQKGDIAEGYSVSREKKESFPLTVTSAQKNPTAFYLCASIGGGAGNQPQHFGDGTRLSIL.